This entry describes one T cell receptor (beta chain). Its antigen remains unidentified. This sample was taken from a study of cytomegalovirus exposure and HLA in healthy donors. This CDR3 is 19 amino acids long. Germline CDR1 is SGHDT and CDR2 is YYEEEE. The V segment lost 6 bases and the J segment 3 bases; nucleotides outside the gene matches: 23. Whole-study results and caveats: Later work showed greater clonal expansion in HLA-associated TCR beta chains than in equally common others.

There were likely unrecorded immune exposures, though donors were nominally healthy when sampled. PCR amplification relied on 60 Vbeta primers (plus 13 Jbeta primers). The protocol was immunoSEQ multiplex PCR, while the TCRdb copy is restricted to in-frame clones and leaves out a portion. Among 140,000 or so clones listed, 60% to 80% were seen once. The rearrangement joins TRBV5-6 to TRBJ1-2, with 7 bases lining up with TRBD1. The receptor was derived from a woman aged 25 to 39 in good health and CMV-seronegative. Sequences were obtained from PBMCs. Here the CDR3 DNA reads TGTGCCAGCACCCAATTTAGGGGGACAGAAACCTACTGGTACTATGGCTACACCTTC. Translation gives CASTQFRGTETYWYYGYTF. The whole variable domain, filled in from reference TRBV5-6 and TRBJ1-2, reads DAGVTQSPTHLIKTRGQQVTLRCSPKSGHDTVSWYQQALGQGPQFIFQYYEEEERQRGNFPDRFSGHQFPNYSSELNVNALLLGDSALYLCASTQFRGTETYWYYGYTFGSGTRLTVV.